This TCR beta chain came from a study of cytomegalovirus exposure and HLA in healthy donors. Vbeta (60) and Jbeta (13) primers were used in the PCR. This table comes from immunoSEQ multiplex PCR, and its TCRdb copy is limited to in-frame clones, with some not included. The repertoire consists of 150,000 to 200,000 clones, with about 88% occurring once and the leading ten covering about 1.7%. The receptor was derived from a young woman in good health and CMV-seronegative. The sequenced material came from PBMCs.

This CDR3 is CASSVEDYSPLHF. The DNA for the CDR3 is TGTGCCAGCAGCGTAGAAGACTATTCACCCCTCCACTTT. The chain uses TRBV9 and TRBJ1-6; D unclear. V was clipped by 0 bases and J by 8 bases, with 6 bases between them. The CDR3 has 13 residues. CDR1 and CDR2 (germline): SGDLS, YYNGEE. Based on the CDR3 plus reference TRBV9 and TRBJ1-6, the full variable domain is DSGVTQTPKHLITATGQRVTLRCSPRSGDLSVYWYQQSLDQGLQFLIQYYNGEERAKGNILERFSAQQFPDLHSELNLSSLELGDSALYFCASSVEDYSPLHFGNGTRLTVT.